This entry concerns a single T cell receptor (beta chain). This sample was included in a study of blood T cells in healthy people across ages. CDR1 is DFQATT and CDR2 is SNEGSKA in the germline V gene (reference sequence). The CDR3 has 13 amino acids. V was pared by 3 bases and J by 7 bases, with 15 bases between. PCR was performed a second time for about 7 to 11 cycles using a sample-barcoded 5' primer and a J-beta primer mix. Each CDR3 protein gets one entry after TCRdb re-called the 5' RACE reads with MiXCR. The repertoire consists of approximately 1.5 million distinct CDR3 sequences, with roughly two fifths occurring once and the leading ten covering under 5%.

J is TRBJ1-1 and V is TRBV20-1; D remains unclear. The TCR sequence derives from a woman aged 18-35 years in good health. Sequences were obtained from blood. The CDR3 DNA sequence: TGCAGTGCTAGGAATGGAGCGGGGAGTGAAGCTTTCTTT. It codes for CSARNGAGSEAFF.